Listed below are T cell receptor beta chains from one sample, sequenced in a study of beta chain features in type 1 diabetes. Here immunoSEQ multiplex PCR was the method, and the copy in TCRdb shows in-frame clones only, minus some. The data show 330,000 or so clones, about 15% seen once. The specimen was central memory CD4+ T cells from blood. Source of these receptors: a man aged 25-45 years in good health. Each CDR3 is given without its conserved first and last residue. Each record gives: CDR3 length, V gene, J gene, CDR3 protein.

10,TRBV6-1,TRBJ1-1,ASSRVFTEAF
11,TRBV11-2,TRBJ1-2,ASSLDGKGAAY
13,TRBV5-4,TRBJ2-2,ASSHPSGAPGELF
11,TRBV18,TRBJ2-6,ASSPAGANVLT
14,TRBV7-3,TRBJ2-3,ASSSVAGGSTDTQY
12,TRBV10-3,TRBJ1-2,AISDGGRIYGYT
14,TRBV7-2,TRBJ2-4,ASSLSGLWVKNIQY
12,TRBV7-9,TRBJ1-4,ASSLTGTNEKLF
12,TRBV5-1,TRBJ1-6,ASSLARLGSPLH
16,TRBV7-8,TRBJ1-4,ASSVLGGPISTNEKLF
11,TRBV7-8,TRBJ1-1,ASSLGVDTEAF
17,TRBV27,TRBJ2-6,ASNMKSPGRHSGANVLT
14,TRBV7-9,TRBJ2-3,ASSFTSGGYTDTQY
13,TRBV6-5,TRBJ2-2,ASSGGLAVIGELF
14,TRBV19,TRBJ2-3,ASSRGDGYFTDTQY
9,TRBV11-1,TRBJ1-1,ASSEVQTAF
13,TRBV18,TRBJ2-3,ASSLKQSLADTQY
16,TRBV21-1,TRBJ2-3,ASTEEGRDRENTDTQY
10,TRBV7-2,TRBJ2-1,ASSRQDNEQF
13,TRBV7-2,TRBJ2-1,ASSPIGSSYNEQF
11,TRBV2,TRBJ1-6,ASSGDYNSPLH
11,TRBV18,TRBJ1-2,ASSPTGSYGYT
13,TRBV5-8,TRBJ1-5,ASSTDSSLNQPQH
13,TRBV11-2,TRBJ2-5,ASSLSTGPQETQY
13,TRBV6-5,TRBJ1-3,ASSIQGVSGNTIY
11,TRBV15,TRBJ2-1,ATSRAGSSEQF
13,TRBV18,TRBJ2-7,ASSPGQGLRDEQY
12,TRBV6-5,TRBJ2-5,ASQVAGGTETQY
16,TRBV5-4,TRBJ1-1,ASSWEQAESLQGTEAF
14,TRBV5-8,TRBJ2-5,ASSLGMTGDKETQY
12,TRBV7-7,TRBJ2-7,ASSLDRSSNEQY
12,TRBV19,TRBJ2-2,ASRRDYNTGELF
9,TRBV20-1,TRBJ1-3,SARESRTIY
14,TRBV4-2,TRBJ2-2,ASSQEGGGNTGELF
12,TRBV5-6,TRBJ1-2,ASSFGISNYGYT
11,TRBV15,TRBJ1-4,ATSRAANEKLF
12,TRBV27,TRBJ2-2,ASSPVKNTGELF
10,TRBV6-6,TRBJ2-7,ASSPTSDGQY
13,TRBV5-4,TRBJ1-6,ASSLVGPGASPLH
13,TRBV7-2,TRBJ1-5,ASSTGQAANQPQH
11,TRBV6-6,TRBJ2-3,ASSLPPDDTQY
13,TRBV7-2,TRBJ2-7,ASSLRGSLSYEQY
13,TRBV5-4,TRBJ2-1,AGSLADAPYNEQF
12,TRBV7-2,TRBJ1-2,ASSSVPGRHGYT
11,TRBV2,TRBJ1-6,ASRTLWDSPLH
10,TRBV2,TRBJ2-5,AISEMVETQY
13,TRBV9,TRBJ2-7,ASSVDYGRSYEQY
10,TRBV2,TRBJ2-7,ASNRDRGEQY